These 29 T cell receptor beta chains originate from one sample sequenced in a study of T cell repertoires in cytomegalovirus infection. TCRdb analysed the reads with MiXCR anew, one entry per CDR3 protein. The sample yields under 300,000 distinct CDR3 sequences, 9% to 15% seen once. Source material: PBMCs. The source of these receptors is a human donor in good health (CMV status not recorded). Some clones in this sample may be carry-over from other donors' samples.

This clonotype has at least ten counts. This sequence joins TRBV7-2 and TRBJ2-7; 12 bases are a match to TRBD2. Losses at the gene ends were 1 base for V and 0 bases for J; bases not matched to a gene: 4. Germline-derived CDR1 and CDR2 are SGHTA and FQGNSA. This CDR3 has 17 residues. The CDR3 sequence: CASSLVLAGGLSYEQYF. CDR3 nucleotides: TGTGCCAGCAGCTTAGTACTAGCGGGGGGCCTCTCCTACGAGCAGTACTTC. The variable domain in full, completed from reference TRBV7-2 and TRBJ2-7, reads GAGVSQSPSNKVTEKGKDVELRCDPISGHTALYWYRQSLGQGLEFLIYFQGNSAPDKSGLPSDRFSAERTGGSVSTLTIQRTQQEDSAVYLCASSLVLAGGLSYEQYFGPGTRLTVT.

The chain uses TRBV12-3 or TRBV12-4 and TRBJ1-2; maybe TRBD1 (5 bases). The CDR3 runs to 13 residues. With 5 bases removed from V and 6 bases from J, the gap between germline ends came to 13 bases. The CDR3 spells CASSPRQHHGYTF. CDR3 nucleotide sequence: TGTGCCAGCAGTCCCCGACAGCATCATGGCTACACCTTC.

This clonotype was seen at least ten times. The chain couples TRBV7-8 to TRBJ2-1; D is possibly TRBD1 (6 bases). V was pared by 6 bases and J by 6 bases, with 12 bases between. The CDR3 contains 13 residues. CDR1 is SGHVS and CDR2 is FQNEAQ in the germline V gene. The CDR3 DNA is TGTGCCAGCAGTTACAACAGGGTCAATGAGCAGTTCTTC. It encodes CASSYNRVNEQFF.

The chain couples TRBV3-1 to TRBJ2-1, with D tentatively TRBD2 (5 bases). The CDR3 extends over 13 amino acids. V dropped 5 bases and J dropped 9 bases, with 14 bases sitting between them. Germline loops: CDR1 LGHDT, CDR2 YNNKEL (reference sequence). The CDR3 spells CASSGRSRGEQFF. In DNA form, the CDR3 reads TGTGCCAGCAGCGGACGGTCCCGGGGTGAGCAGTTCTTC.

This clonotype showed up many times. J is TRBJ1-6 and V is TRBV5-1; the D gene is possibly TRBD1 (6 bases). V lost 4 bases to trimming and J lost 6 bases, with 17 bases between them. This CDR3 spans 16 amino acids. In germline, CDR1 is SGHRS, CDR2 YFSETQ. For the CDR3, the DNA is TGCGCCAGCAGCCGGAGGGAACAGGGCGTTAATTCACCCCTCCACTTT. It encodes CASSRREQGVNSPLHF.

Only one count was recorded for this clonotype. This sequence joins TRBV20-1 and TRBJ2-7; 9 nucleotides agree with TRBD2. With 6 bases clipped from V and 0 bases from J, the junction kept 3 bases outside the gene matches. Per germline, CDR1 DFQATT and CDR2 SNEGSKA (reference sequence). The CDR3 is made up of 13 amino acids. The CDR3 bases are TGCAGTGCCCCAGCGGGGGGCTCCTACGAGCAGTACTTC. It codes for CSAPAGGSYEQYF.

This clonotype was seen a handful of times. V gene TRBV10-3 combines with J gene TRBJ2-5; 10 positions agree with TRBD2. CDR1 is ENHRY and CDR2 is SYGVKD in the germline V gene. V lost 3 bases and J lost 2; bases outside the gene matches: 6. The CDR3 has 16 residues. Here the CDR3 DNA reads TGTGCCATCAGTGAAGGGCTAGCGGGGGTTCAAGAGACCCAGTACTTC. Its translation: CAISEGLAGVQETQYF.

This clonotype has a handful of counts. The chain uses TRBV29-1 and TRBJ2-3, with TRBD1 matching over 8 bases. CDR1 is SQVTM, CDR2 ANQGSEA, per germline. Trimming removed 0 bases from V and 2 bases from J; junction bases left unmatched: 4. This CDR3 is built from 15 residues. As DNA, the CDR3 is TGCAGCGTTGAAGAAAACAGGGGGTTCACAGATACGCAGTATTTT. It codes for CSVEENRGFTDTQYF.

This rearrangement joins TRBV12-3 or TRBV12-4 to TRBJ2-7; possible D gene TRBD1, 6 bases. This CDR3 has 14 amino acids. V dropped 5 bases and J dropped 6 bases, with 17 bases sitting between them. Here the CDR3 reads CASSGRARGTEQYF. The CDR3 nucleotides read TGTGCCAGCAGTGGCCGGGCCAGGGGCACCGAGCAGTACTTC.

This rearrangement joins TRBV2 to TRBJ2-5; the D is unclear. The CDR3 length is 13 residues. Trimming pared 6 bases from V and 4 bases from J, leaving 12 bases between. Germline V gene data show CDR1 as SNHLY and CDR2 as FYNNEI. The CDR3 reads CASRASTRETQYF. The DNA for the CDR3 is TGTGCCAGCAGGGCCTCTACCCGAGAGACCCAGTACTTC.

Turning to this clonotype: One base away lies a much larger clone, so this may be a sequencing read error. The CDR3 DNA reads as TGTGCCAGTAGTGTAGCGGGAGAGGGAGATACGCAGTATTTT. Translated, it gives CASSVAGEGDTQYF. This rearrangement joins TRBV19 to TRBJ2-3; 9 nucleotides match TRBD2. The CDR3 sequence is 14 residues long. Germline CDR1 reads LNHDA; CDR2 reads SQIVND (reference sequence). V was clipped by 5 bases and J by 5 bases; unmatched bases: 5.

The chain combines TRBV20-1 with TRBJ2-1, with 8 nucleotides matching TRBD2. J gave up 6 bases and V 2 bases, and 9 bases lay outside the gene matches. CDR3 length: 15 residues. CDR1 DFQATT and CDR2 SNEGSKA come from the germline V gene (reference sequence). The DNA of the CDR3 is TGCAGTGCTAGATCCAGAGCGGGAGAAGGCAATGAGCAGTTCTTC. Protein sequence: CSARSRAGEGNEQFF.

This clonotype has just a few counts. The V and J genes are TRBV20-1 and TRBJ2-2, with no clear D. V was cut by 5 bases and J by 1 base, with 14 bases left in between. The CDR3 is 15 residues long. Germline V gives CDR1 DFQATT, CDR2 SNEGSKA (reference sequence). The DNA of the CDR3 is TGCAGTGCTCTCCGACCGACGGGGAACACCGGGGAGCTGTTTTTT. Its translation: CSALRPTGNTGELFF.

This clonotype was picked up many times. This chain uses TRBV7-2 with TRBJ2-1; TRBD1 agrees at 8 bases. Trimming removed 11 bases from V and 4 bases from J; junction bases left unmatched: 10. From germline, CDR1 is SGHTA and CDR2 FQGNSA. The CDR3 length is 14 residues. The CDR3 protein is CAGSPGQEYNEQFF. CDR3 DNA: TGTGCCGGGTCCCCGGGACAGGAGTACAATGAGCAGTTCTTC.

This clonotype has ten or more counts. The chain recombines TRBV7-2 with TRBJ2-1; no reliable D call. CDR3 length equals 15 residues. Trimming pared 6 bases from V and 2 bases from J, leaving 14 bases between. Germline loops: CDR1 SGHTA, CDR2 FQGNSA. CDR3 sequence: CASRTGISPYNEQFF. The CDR3 DNA is TGTGCCAGCAGGACCGGTATCTCCCCCTACAATGAGCAGTTCTTC.

This clonotype was seen at least ten times. V and J are TRBV20-1 and TRBJ2-6; D perhaps matches TRBD2 (5 bases). Germline CDR1 DFQATT, CDR2 SNEGSKA (reference sequence). V was clipped by 5 bases and J by 0 bases, with 8 bases between them. The CDR3 is 14 amino acids. Here the CDR3 DNA reads TGCAGTGCTCCAGCGGCCTCTGGGGCCAACGTCCTGACTTTC. Encoded protein: CSAPAASGANVLTF.

This chain joins TRBV6-2 or TRBV6-3 and TRBJ2-7, with a possible D match to TRBD2 (6 bases). V lost 5 bases and J lost 6, with 17 bases in between. Germline assignment: CDR1 MNHEY and CDR2 SVGEGT. The CDR3 consists of 14 residues. This CDR3 is CASSMEGGNFEQYF. The DNA of the CDR3 is TGTGCCAGCAGTATGGAGGGCGGAAACTTCGAGCAGTACTTC.

This clonotype has a count of ten or more. The chain recombines TRBV14 with TRBJ2-6, with 10 bases matching TRBD1. V trimming: 6 bases; J trimming: 4 bases; junction bases outside the gene matches: 6. The CDR3 has 16 residues. In germline, CDR1 is SGHDN, CDR2 FVKESK. This CDR3 reads CASSLDRGPGANVLTF. CDR3 nucleotide sequence: TGTGCCAGCAGTTTAGACAGGGGGCCCGGGGCCAACGTCCTGACTTTC.

The J gene is TRBJ2-5, the V gene TRBV29-1; D is possibly TRBD1 or TRBD2 (6 bases each). Germline lookup yields CDR1 SQVTM and CDR2 ANQGSEA. The CDR3 length is 15 residues. Trimming shortened V by 7 bases and J by 5 bases, and 23 bases separated the two germline ends. The CDR3 region has the DNA TGCAGCGGTGTCCTCCAGGGGCAGGGACTCGAGACCCAGTACTTC. The encoded protein is CSGVLQGQGLETQYF. Full variable domain (remainder filled in from reference TRBV29-1 and TRBJ2-5): SAVISQKPSRDICQRGTSLTIQCQVDSQVTMMFWYRQQPGQSLTLIATANQGSEATYESGFVIDKFPISRPNLTFSTLTVSNMSPEDSSIYLCSGVLQGQGLETQYFGPGTRLLVL.

This clonotype occurred many times. The gene calls are TRBV7-2 and TRBJ1-4; a possible D gene is TRBD1 (5 bases). V lost 4 bases and J lost 8, with 11 bases in between. Germline V gene data show CDR1 as SGHTA and CDR2 as FQGNSA. CDR3 size: 13 residues. The CDR3 protein is CASSSDQGEKLFF. CDR3 DNA sequence: TGTGCCAGCAGCTCGGACCAGGGAGAAAAACTGTTTTTT.

This clonotype was seen a few times. The chain is built from TRBV24-1 and TRBJ2-2; 8 bases line up with TRBD2. CDR1 is KGHDR, CDR2 SFDVKD, per germline. The J segment lost 6 bases and the V segment lost 7 bases, leaving 9 bases of the junction unmatched. This CDR3 has 15 amino acids. The CDR3 DNA reads as TGTGCCACCAGGCCAGGGCGGGAGGTCTCCGGGGAGCTGTTTTTT. Translated: CATRPGREVSGELFF.

This clonotype has a count of ten or more. This sequence joins TRBV14 and TRBJ1-1; D might be TRBD1 (5 bases). Germline CDR1 SGHDN, CDR2 FVKESK. The CDR3 loop spans 13 amino acids. V dropped 8 bases and J dropped 4 bases, with 14 bases sitting between them. The CDR3 region is CASGRGVSTEAFF. CDR3 DNA: TGTGCCAGCGGTCGGGGGGTGTCCACTGAAGCTTTCTTT.

This clonotype appeared a few times. The genes are TRBV29-1 and TRBJ2-7; weak D call: TRBD2 (7 bases). Trimming shortened V by 6 bases and J by 7 bases, and 25 bases separated the two germline ends. The germline gives CDR1 SQVTM, CDR2 ANQGSEA. The CDR3 spans 15 residues. The CDR3: CSVGGEQGRAGEQYF. The CDR3 DNA reads TGCAGCGTGGGGGGTGAGCAGGGGAGAGCGGGGGAGCAGTACTTC.

This clonotype was counted many times. The chain recombines TRBV14 with TRBJ2-1; 12 bases agree with TRBD2. Germline CDR1 reads SGHDN; CDR2 reads FVKESK. V lost 2 bases, J lost 7 bases, and 9 bases stayed unmatched. The CDR3 sequence is 17 residues long. The CDR3 loop reads CASSQRRTSGMRNEQFF. The CDR3 bases are TGTGCCAGCAGCCAACGCCGGACTAGCGGGATGAGGAATGAGCAGTTCTTC.

This clonotype appeared a single time. The chain carries TRBV4-3 and TRBJ1-1, with 9 bases lining up with TRBD1. The CDR3 contains 17 residues. The V and J ends lost 1 base and 4 bases, in that order; junction bases with no gene match: 10. Looked up from germline, CDR1 is LGHNA and CDR2 is YSLEER. The CDR3 coding sequence is TGCGCCAGCAGCCAAGGGGGGACAGGGTTAAGGGGCACTGAAGCTTTCTTT. Amino acid sequence: CASSQGGTGLRGTEAFF.

The chain has TRBV7-9 and TRBJ2-5; 8 bases align to TRBD1. The CDR3 is made up of 15 amino acids. CDR1 is SEHNR, CDR2 FQNEAQ, per germline (reference sequence). Unmatched junction bases numbered 5, after V lost 5 bases and J lost 0 bases. This chain's CDR3 is CASSLAGQDQETQYF. The CDR3 DNA sequence: TGTGCCAGCAGCCTGGCGGGACAGGACCAAGAGACCCAGTACTTC.

This clonotype has a handful of counts. This sequence joins TRBV3-1 and TRBJ2-7, with 7 bases identical to TRBD2. This CDR3 has 16 residues. V gave up 0 bases and J gave up 5 bases; unmatched junction bases: 10. Germline V gene lookup returns CDR1 LGHDT and CDR2 YNNKEL (reference sequence). The CDR3 DNA follows: TGTGCCAGCAGCCAAGATATCGAGGGAGGGCCTGACGAGCAGTACTTC. This sequence encodes CASSQDIEGGPDEQYF.

This clonotype was recorded many times. This sequence joins TRBV7-2 and TRBJ2-7, with D maybe TRBD1 (6 bases). Looked up from germline, CDR1 is SGHTA and CDR2 is FQGNSA. V dropped 2 bases and J dropped 3 bases, with 8 bases sitting between them. The CDR3 loop spans 13 amino acids. The CDR3 sequence is CASSLQGNYEQYF. The DNA for the CDR3 is TGTGCCAGCAGCTTACAGGGGAACTACGAGCAGTACTTC.

With respect to this clonotype: The CDR3 carries no conserved terminal phenylalanine or tryptophan, so it likely arises from a read error. This sequence joins TRBV7-9 and TRBJ1-5, with TRBD1 identical over 8 bases. CDR3 length equals 16 residues. V shed 2 bases and J 3 bases; nucleotides not matched to a gene: 6. The germline V gene encodes CDR1 SEHNR and CDR2 FQNEAQ (reference sequence). CDR3 sequence: CASSLSRQGNNQPQHL. DNA for the CDR3: TGTGCCAGCAGCTTAAGCAGACAGGGGAACAATCAGCCCCAGCATTTG.